Listed below are T cell receptor beta chains from one sample, sequenced in a study of T cell repertoires in cytomegalovirus infection. In TCRdb, the reads were re-called with MiXCR into one record per CDR3 protein. The top ten clones hold 3.5% to 4.5% of a sample with a few hundred thousand distinct CDR3 sequences, over 7.5% of them seen once. The sample comprised PBMCs. These receptors all stem from a human donor in good health (CMV status not recorded). Some clones in this sample may be carry-over from other donors' samples. Both conserved end residues are part of each CDR3. A D gene is named only where the DNA matches it firmly. Part of the rows lack a size; the others show once, few, many or a class for expanded clones.

>-|TRBV6-2/TRBV6-3|TRBJ2-3|-
CASSYSGTGRKGGPAGTDTQYF
TGTGCCAGCAGTTACTCGGGCACAGGGAGGAAAGGAGGACCCGCGGGCACAGATACGCAGTATTTT
>TRBD2|TRBV20-1|TRBJ2-1|-
CSARDRDYRIF
TGCAGTGCTAGAGATAGGGACTATCGGATCTTC
>-|TRBV7-2|TRBJ1-1|many
CASSLDGRAVSYTEAFF
TGTGCCAGCAGCTTAGATGGCAGGGCGGTTTCGTACACTGAAGCTTTCTTT
>-|TRBV20-1|TRBJ2-3|-
CSRVAARTDTQYF
TGCAGTAGGGTGGCAGCAAGGACAGATACGCAGTATTTT
>-|TRBV9|TRBJ2-1|few
CASSAGGNYNEQFF
TGTGCCAGCAGCGCAGGAGGCAACTACAATGAGCAGTTCTTC
>-|TRBV28|TRBJ1-5|few
CASRAGSMSNQPQHF
TGTGCCAGCAGAGCCGGGAGCATGAGCAATCAGCCCCAGCATTTT
>-|TRBV5-3|TRBJ1-4|few
CASSPGLGSEKLFF
TGTGCCAGCAGCCCGGGGTTAGGAAGTGAAAAACTGTTTTTT
>TRBD2|TRBV15|TRBJ2-2|-
CATSRDRGVGELFF
TGTGCCACCAGCAGAGATCGGGGGGTCGGGGAGCTGTTTTTT
>TRBD1|TRBV19|TRBJ2-1|-
CASSRRQGPYNEQFF
TGTGCCAGTAGTAGAAGACAGGGACCCTACAATGAGCAGTTCTTC
>-|TRBV4-2|TRBJ1-5|many
CASSQVVDSNQPQHF
TGTGCCAGCAGCCAAGTAGTGGATAGCAATCAGCCCCAGCATTTT
>-|TRBV12-3/TRBV12-4|TRBJ1-2|few
CASSLLGLQGNTF
TGTGCCAGCAGTTTACTAGGCCTACAAGGGAACACCTTC